This T cell receptor beta chain is from a study of shared clonotypes between healthy human individuals. About the study: The plates for each donor numbered three CD4 naive, three CD4 memory, two CD8 naive and one CD8 memory.

The junction had 6 bases not matched to a gene; V was cut back by 7 bases and J by 8 bases. Germline CDR1 is SNHLY and CDR2 is FYNNEI. CDR3 length equals 14 residues. Profiled with immunoSEQ multiplex PCR; TCRdb holds only in-frame clones, not every one. The sample consists of under 850,000 clones, roughly 72% of them appearing once. Sequencing was done on a sample of memory CD4+ T cells sorted from blood. Stated subset: CD45RA-negative fraction. The chain joins TRBV2 to TRBJ2-1, with 12 nucleotides matching TRBD2. The sequence came from a woman aged 30 to 39 in good health. The CDR3 protein is CASNRLAGAHEQFF. CDR3 sequence (DNA): TGTGCCAGCAACCGACTAGCGGGAGCCCATGAGCAGTTCTTC.